Following are 21 T cell receptor beta chains from one sample sequenced in a study of blood T cell repertoires in COVID-19. Method: immunoSEQ multiplex PCR; TCRdb's copy keeps in-frame clones and lacks some. Altogether roughly 200,000 clones are present, 88% being singletons, with the ten largest covering about 2.4%. Sequenced: PBMCs or T cells enriched from blood (not recorded which). The origin of the receptors is a woman aged 25 to 39 who had recovered from COVID-19.

The chain joins TRBV6-2 or TRBV6-3 to TRBJ1-1, with 7 bases aligning to TRBD1. J gave up 7 bases and V 6 bases, and 5 bases lay outside the gene matches. CDR3 length: 12 residues. The germline gives CDR1 MNHEY, CDR2 SVGEGT. The CDR3 spells CASSQGQVEAFF. The DNA for the CDR3 is TGTGCCAGCAGCCAAGGACAGGTTGAAGCTTTCTTT.

Turning to this clone: This sample also contains other DNA sequences that code for the same CDR3. V and J are TRBV6-5 and TRBJ1-1; weak D call: TRBD1 (5 bases). V lost 0 bases to trimming and J lost 5 bases, with 7 bases between them. CDR1 is MNHEY and CDR2 is SVGAGI in the germline V gene. The CDR3 contains 13 residues. The CDR3 is CASSYSRGTEAFF. CDR3 DNA: TGTGCCAGCAGTTACTCAAGGGGAACTGAAGCTTTCTTT.

CDR3 in amino acids: CASRPRQGSNSPLHF. The CDR3 DNA is TGTGCCAGCAGACCCAGACAGGGATCAAATTCACCCCTCCACTTT. The rearrangement joins TRBV6-5 to TRBJ1-6; 7 positions agree with TRBD1. The CDR3 is made up of 15 amino acids. Germline V gene data show CDR1 as MNHEY and CDR2 as SVGAGI. Trimming at V came to 6 bases and at J to 7 bases, leaving 9 bases not matched to a gene.

This clone was observed a few times. The rearrangement uses TRBV18 and TRBJ1-1, with 7 bases aligning to TRBD1. V lost 6 bases to trimming and J lost 1 base; unmatched junction nucleotides: 8. Looked up from germline, CDR1 is KGHSH and CDR2 is LQKENI. CDR3 length equals 15 residues. The CDR3 protein is CASSQAGQANTEAFF. The CDR3 region has the DNA TGTGCCAGCTCCCAGGCTGGACAGGCGAACACTGAAGCTTTCTTT.

The V gene is TRBV5-5, the J gene TRBJ1-6, with 9 bases lining up with TRBD1. The CDR3 loop spans 16 amino acids. Germline CDR1 is SGHKS and CDR2 is YYEKEE (reference sequence). Trimming removed 3 bases from V and 3 bases from J; junction bases left unmatched: 4. CDR3 nucleotides: TGTGCCAGCAGCTCGAGGACAGGGGTCTATAATTCACCCCTCCACTTT. This encodes CASSSRTGVYNSPLHF.

This chain connects TRBV7-2 to TRBJ2-2; TRBD2 aligns across 8 bases. Germline CDR1 and CDR2: SGHTA and FQGNSA. Trimming at V came to 5 bases and at J to 4 bases, leaving 6 bases not matched to a gene. The CDR3 is 15 residues long. CDR3 DNA: TGTGCCAGCAGCCAACGGGGGGGCCGCACCGGGGAGCTGTTTTTT. As protein: CASSQRGGRTGELFF.

The chain's CDR3 is CASSLVTAYEQYF. CDR3 DNA sequence: TGTGCCAGCAGCTTGGTGACAGCCTACGAGCAGTACTTC. The chain recombines TRBV5-6 with TRBJ2-7; maybe TRBD1 (5 bases). The ends were cut back, 0 bases at V and 2 bases at J, with 6 bases in the middle. Germline CDR1 reads SGHDT; CDR2 reads YYEEEE. The CDR3 is made up of 13 amino acids.

This clone has at least ten counts. This rearrangement joins TRBV7-2 to TRBJ2-3; 9 bases map to TRBD1. The germline gives CDR1 SGHTA, CDR2 FQGNSA. The CDR3 totals 15 residues. Trimming removed 5 bases from V and 2 bases from J; junction bases left unmatched: 5. The CDR3 DNA sequence: TGTGCCAGCAGCCTCGGACAGGGGCACACAGATACGCAGTATTTT. This encodes CASSLGQGHTDTQYF. The whole variable domain, filled in from reference TRBV7-2 and TRBJ2-3, reads GAGVSQSPSNKVTEKGKDVELRCDPISGHTALYWYRQSLGQGLEFLIYFQGNSAPDKSGLPSDRFSAERTGGSVSTLTIQRTQQEDSAVYLCASSLGQGHTDTQYFGPGTRLTVL.

The gene calls are TRBV19 and TRBJ2-1; TRBD2 matches 7 bases. The CDR3 is 15 residues long. Germline CDR1 LNHDA, CDR2 SQIVND (reference sequence). V shed 8 bases and J 0 bases; nucleotides not matched to a gene: 7. Here the CDR3 reads CASSSGGSSYNEQFF. In DNA, the CDR3 is TGTGCCAGTTCCTCGGGCGGGAGCTCCTACAATGAGCAGTTCTTC.

The chain joins TRBV4-2 to TRBJ1-4; TRBD1 matches 10 bases. Germline CDR1 LGHNA, CDR2 YNFKEQ. J gave up 0 bases and V 4 bases, and 11 bases lay outside the gene matches. The CDR3 has 19 amino acids. Written as DNA, the CDR3 is TGTGCCAGCAGCCGCGATCGGGACAGGGGCTCAACAACTAATGAAAAACTGTTTTTT. Amino acids: CASSRDRDRGSTTNEKLFF.

This clone was counted between two and nine times. This chain links TRBV7-9 with TRBJ2-2; maybe TRBD1 (5 bases). V was cut by 3 bases and J by 4 bases, with 9 bases left in between. Germline V gives CDR1 SEHNR, CDR2 FQNEAQ (reference sequence). This CDR3 contains 14 residues. The CDR3: CASSLIGVTGELFF. The DNA for the CDR3 is TGTGCCAGCAGCTTGATAGGGGTCACCGGGGAGCTGTTTTTT.

The chain is built from TRBV5-1 and TRBJ2-3; D remains ambiguous. CDR1 is SGHRS, CDR2 YFSETQ, per germline. Trimming cost V 4 bases and J 0 bases, with 6 bases left between them. The length of the CDR3 is 13 residues. This CDR3 reads CASSPTSTDTQYF. CDR3 in DNA: TGCGCCAGCAGCCCAACTAGCACAGATACGCAGTATTTT.

The rearrangement links TRBV11-2 to TRBJ2-7, with 9 bases lining up with TRBD2. The CDR3 runs to 14 residues. The trim removed 5 bases at V and 0 bases at J, leaving 2 bases unmatched. Germline CDR1 and CDR2: SGHAT and FQNNGV. The CDR3 region is CASSDSGGSYEQYF. CDR3 DNA sequence: TGTGCCAGCAGCGATAGCGGGGGCTCCTACGAGCAGTACTTC. Full variable domain (rest looked up from reference TRBV11-2 and TRBJ2-7): EAGVAQSPRYKIIEKRQSVAFWCNPISGHATLYWYQQILGQGPKLLIQFQNNGVVDDSQLPKDRFSAERLKGVDSTLKIQPAKLEDSAVYLCASSDSGGSYEQYFGPGTRLTVT.

This chain uses TRBV11-2 with TRBJ1-1; D remains ambiguous. The CDR3 contains 13 residues. V shed 5 bases and J shed 2 bases, with 9 bases lying between them. Germline-derived CDR1 and CDR2 are SGHAT and FQNNGV. The CDR3 is CASSPIPNTEAFF. The CDR3 bases are TGTGCCAGCAGCCCCATTCCCAACACTGAAGCTTTCTTT. The entire variable domain, with the rest obtained from reference TRBV11-2 and TRBJ1-1, is as follows: EAGVAQSPRYKIIEKRQSVAFWCNPISGHATLYWYQQILGQGPKLLIQFQNNGVVDDSQLPKDRFSAERLKGVDSTLKIQPAKLEDSAVYLCASSPIPNTEAFFGQGTRLTVV.

The chain combines TRBV9 with TRBJ1-2, with unresolved D. The CDR3 length is 17 residues. V lost 4 bases and J lost 4, with 23 bases in between. Germline V lookup: CDR1 SGDLS, CDR2 YYNGEE. The DNA for the CDR3 is TGTGCCAGCAGCCCATCACTTGCAGGTCCAACGATCTATGGCTACACCTTC. Its translation is CASSPSLAGPTIYGYTF.

This rearrangement joins TRBV6-1 to TRBJ1-2; perhaps TRBD1 as D (6 bases). The length of the CDR3 is 12 residues. Germline-derived CDR1 and CDR2 are MNHNS and SASEGT. V shed 0 bases and J shed 8 bases, with 7 bases lying between them. Here the CDR3 reads CASSEAGAGYTF. CDR3 coding DNA: TGTGCCAGCAGTGAAGCGGGGGCAGGCTACACCTTC.

The chain combines TRBV7-9 with TRBJ2-1, with TRBD1 as a possible D gene (5 bases). CDR1 and CDR2 (germline): SEHNR, FQNEAQ (reference sequence). V was shortened by 1 base and J by 2 bases, with 9 bases between the two germline ends. The CDR3 consists of 15 residues. The DNA for the CDR3 is TGTGCCAGCAGCTTAGACAGGTCCACCTACAATGAGCAGTTCTTC. Translation gives CASSLDRSTYNEQFF.

The chain employs TRBV3-1 (or the pseudogene TRBV3-2) and TRBJ1-1, with no clear D. Between the trimmed V and J ends, which lost 7 bases and 5 bases, there was a span of 14 bases. Germline loops: CDR1 LGHDT, CDR2 YNNKEL (reference sequence). The CDR3 contains 13 residues. CDR3 nucleotide sequence: TGTGCCAGCACCCTAGCGAGAGGAACTGAAGCTTTCTTT. It codes for CASTLARGTEAFF.

This chain connects TRBV5-5 to TRBJ1-1; 9 bases are shared with TRBD1. Per the germline V gene, CDR1 is SGHKS and CDR2 is YYEKEE (reference sequence). The V gene end was trimmed by 1 base and the J gene end by 6 bases; junction bases not matched to a gene: 7. The CDR3 has 15 residues. CDR3 loop: CASSLLTGGMSEAFF. The DNA for the CDR3 is TGTGCCAGCAGCTTGTTGACAGGGGGTATGTCTGAAGCTTTCTTT.

The chain combines TRBV7-6 with TRBJ2-7, with a tentative D call TRBD2 (5 bases). The CDR3 has 14 residues. Trimming took 5 bases from V and 2 from J, leaving 13 bases between them. Germline CDR1 is SGHVS and CDR2 is FNYEAQ. CDR3 sequence (DNA): TGTGCCAGCAGCCCTAGGACTTCAACCTACGAGCAGTACTTC. Its protein product is CASSPRTSTYEQYF.

A single count supports this clone. The DNA for the CDR3 is TGTGCCAGCACCTCCCTATTTGATGGCTACACCTTC. It translates to CASTSLFDGYTF. The chain employs TRBV6-5 and TRBJ1-2; the D is unclear. CDR3 length equals 12 residues. Germline CDR1 and CDR2: MNHEY and SVGAGI. V shed 7 bases and J shed 6 bases, with 12 bases lying between them.